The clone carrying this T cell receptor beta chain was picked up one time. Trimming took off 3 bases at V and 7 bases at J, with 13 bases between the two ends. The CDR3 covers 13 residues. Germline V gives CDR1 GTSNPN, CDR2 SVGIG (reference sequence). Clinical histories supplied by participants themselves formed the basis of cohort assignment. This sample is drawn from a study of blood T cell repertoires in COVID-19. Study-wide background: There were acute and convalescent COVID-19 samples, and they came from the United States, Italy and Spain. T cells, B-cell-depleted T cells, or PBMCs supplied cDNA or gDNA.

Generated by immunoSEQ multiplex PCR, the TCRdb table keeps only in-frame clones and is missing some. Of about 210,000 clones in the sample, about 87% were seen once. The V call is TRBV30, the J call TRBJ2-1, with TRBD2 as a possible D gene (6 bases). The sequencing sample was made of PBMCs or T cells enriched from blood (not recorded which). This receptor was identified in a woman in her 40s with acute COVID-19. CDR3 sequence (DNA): TGTGCCTGGAGGCGGACTATGCGGAATGAGCAGTTCTTC. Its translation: CAWRRTMRNEQFF.